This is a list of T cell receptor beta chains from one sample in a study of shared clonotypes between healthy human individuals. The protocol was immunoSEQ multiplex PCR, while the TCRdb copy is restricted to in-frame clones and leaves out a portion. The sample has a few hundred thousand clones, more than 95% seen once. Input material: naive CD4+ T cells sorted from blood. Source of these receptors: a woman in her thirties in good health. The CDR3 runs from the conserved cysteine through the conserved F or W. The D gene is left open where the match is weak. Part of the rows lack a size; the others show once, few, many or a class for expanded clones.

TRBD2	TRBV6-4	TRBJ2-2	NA	CASSALAGVAGELFF	TGTGCCAGCAGTGCCCTAGCGGGAGTTGCCGGGGAGCTGTTTTTT
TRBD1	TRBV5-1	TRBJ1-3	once	CASSPGQGEGSGNTIYF	TGCGCCAGCAGCCCAGGACAGGGCGAGGGATCTGGAAACACCATATATTTT
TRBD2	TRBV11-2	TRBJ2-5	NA	CASSLVGGSGSQTQYF	TGTGCCAGCAGCCTAGTAGGGGGTAGCGGGAGCCAGACCCAGTACTTC
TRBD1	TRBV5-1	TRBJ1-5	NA	CASSPGQGVEPQHF	TGCGCCAGCAGCCCGGGACAGGGGGTAGAGCCCCAGCATTTT
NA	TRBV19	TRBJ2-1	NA	CASSQLNEQFF	TGTGCCAGTAGTCAACTAAATGAGCAGTTCTTC
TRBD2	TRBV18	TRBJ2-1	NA	CASSPRLATRGYEQFF	TGTGCCAGCTCACCCCGACTAGCCACCCGTGGCTATGAGCAGTTCTTC
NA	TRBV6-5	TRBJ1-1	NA	CASSYKRRMNTEAFF	TGTGCCAGCAGTTATAAGAGACGGATGAACACTGAAGCTTTCTTT
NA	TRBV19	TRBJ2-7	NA	CASSIDLGGEQYF	TGTGCCAGTAGTATAGATCTAGGGGGTGAGCAGTACTTC
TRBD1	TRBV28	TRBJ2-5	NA	CASFPGQGLEKQYF	TGTGCCAGTTTTCCGGGACAGGGACTGGAAAAGCAGTACTTC
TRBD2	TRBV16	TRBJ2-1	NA	CASSQDSGTYNEQFF	TGTGCCAGCAGCCAAGATAGCGGGACCTACAATGAGCAGTTCTTC
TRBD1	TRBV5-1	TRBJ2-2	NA	CASRTGGLNTGELFF	TGCGCCAGCAGGACAGGGGGGCTGAACACCGGGGAGCTGTTTTTT
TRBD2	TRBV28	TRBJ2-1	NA	CASTGTSGNLIYNEQFF	TGTGCCAGCACCGGGACTAGCGGGAACCTAATTTACAATGAGCAGTTCTTC
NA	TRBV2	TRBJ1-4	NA	CATAPVENEKLFF	TGTGCCACCGCCCCGGTGGAAAATGAAAAACTGTTTTTT
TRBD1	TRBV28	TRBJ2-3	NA	CASTVTGKTDTQYF	TGTGCCAGCACTGTGACAGGGAAAACAGATACGCAGTATTTT
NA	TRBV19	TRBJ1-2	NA	CASKGQNYGYTF	TGTGCCAGTAAAGGACAGAACTATGGCTACACCTTC
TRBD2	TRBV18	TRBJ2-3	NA	CASSSFSGISSSTDTQYF	TGTGCCAGCTCGTCCTTTAGCGGGATCTCCTCTAGCACAGATACGCAGTATTTT
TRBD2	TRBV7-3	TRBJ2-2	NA	CASSLPRLAGATGELFF	TGTGCCAGCAGCTTACCGCGACTAGCGGGGGCTACCGGGGAGCTGTTTTTT
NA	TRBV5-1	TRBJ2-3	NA	CASSLAGKAADTQYF	TGCGCCAGCAGCTTGGCCGGGAAGGCTGCAGATACGCAGTATTTT
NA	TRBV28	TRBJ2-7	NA	CASGGPGDSNYEQYF	TGTGCCAGCGGAGGACCAGGGGACTCCAACTACGAGCAGTACTTC
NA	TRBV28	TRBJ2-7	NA	CASSPRRENSYEQYF	TGTGCCAGCAGTCCTCGGAGGGAAAACTCCTACGAGCAGTACTTC
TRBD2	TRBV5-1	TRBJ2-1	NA	CASSFSGTTYNEQFF	TGCGCCAGCAGCTTCAGCGGGACTACCTACAATGAGCAGTTCTTC
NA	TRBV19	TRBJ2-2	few	CASSTQNTGELFF	TGTGCCAGTAGTACCCAGAACACCGGGGAGCTGTTTTTT
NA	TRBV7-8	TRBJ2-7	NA	CASSLRFTSYEQYF	TGTGCCAGCAGCTTACGGTTTACCTCCTACGAGCAGTACTTC
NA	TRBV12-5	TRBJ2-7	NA	CASGRYQGEQYF	TGTGCTAGTGGTCGTTACCAGGGGGAGCAGTACTTC
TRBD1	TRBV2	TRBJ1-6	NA	CASSEMGHRGSPLHF	TGTGCCAGCAGTGAAATGGGGCACAGGGGATCACCCCTCCACTTT
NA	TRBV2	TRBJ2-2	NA	CASSVYRGNTGELFF	TGTGCCAGCAGTGTTTATCGGGGGAACACCGGGGAGCTGTTTTTT
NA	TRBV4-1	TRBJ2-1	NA	CASSQARTSYNEQFF	TGCGCCAGCAGCCAAGCCCGGACTTCCTACAATGAGCAGTTCTTC
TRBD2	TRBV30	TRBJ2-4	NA	CAWSPLLAGGPKNIQYF	TGTGCCTGGAGCCCACTCCTAGCGGGAGGGCCAAAAAACATTCAGTACTTC
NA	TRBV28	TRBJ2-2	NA	CASRLEGRGDFNTGELFF	TGTGCCAGCAGACTGGAAGGTAGAGGGGATTTTAACACCGGGGAGCTGTTTTTT
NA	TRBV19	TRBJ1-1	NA	CASSAGPGTWDTEAFF	TGTGCCAGCTCCGCCGGACCCGGGACATGGGACACTGAAGCTTTCTTT
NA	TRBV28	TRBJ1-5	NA	CASSFRSGNQPQHF	TGTGCCAGCAGTTTCCGTTCAGGGAATCAGCCCCAGCATTTT
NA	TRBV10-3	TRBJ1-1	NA	CATRSRNTEAFF	TGTGCCACCAGGAGCCGGAACACTGAAGCTTTCTTT
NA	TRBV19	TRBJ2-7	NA	CASSSLDRTRYEQYF	TGTGCCAGTAGTAGCCTCGACAGGACCAGGTACGAGCAGTACTTC
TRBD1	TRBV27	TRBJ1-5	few	CASSRFGQVSNQPQHF	TGTGCCAGCAGTCGCTTCGGACAGGTTAGCAATCAGCCCCAGCATTTT
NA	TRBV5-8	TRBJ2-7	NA	CASSQTYEQYF	TGTGCCAGCAGTCAGACCTACGAGCAGTACTTC
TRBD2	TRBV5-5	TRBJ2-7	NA	CASSLASGLGAYEQYF	TGTGCCAGCAGCTTGGCTTCGGGACTAGGAGCCTACGAGCAGTACTTC
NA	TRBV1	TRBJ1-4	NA	CTSSCCYSGRNEKLFF	TGCACCAGCAGCTGCTGTTATTCAGGGCGAAATGAAAAACTGTTTTTT
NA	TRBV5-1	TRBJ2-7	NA	CASSLEIGYEQYF	TGCGCCAGCAGCTTGGAGATAGGTTACGAGCAGTACTTC
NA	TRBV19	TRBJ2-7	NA	CASKTSYHAPYEQYF	TGTGCCAGTAAGACCTCTTACCATGCCCCCTACGAGCAGTACTTC
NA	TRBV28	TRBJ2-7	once	CASSSGGRNEQYF	TGTGCCAGCAGCTCCGGGGGGCGGAACGAGCAGTACTTC
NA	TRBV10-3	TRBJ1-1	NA	CAISESGGRGAFF	TGTGCCATCAGTGAATCGGGGGGCAGAGGAGCTTTCTTT
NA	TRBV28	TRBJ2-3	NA	CASNSGSYTQYF	TGTGCCAGCAACTCGGGCAGCTATACGCAGTATTTT